This T cell receptor (beta chain) was identified in a study of blood T cell repertoires in COVID-19. Only in-frame clones appear in the TCRdb table, and some are missing; sequencing was by immunoSEQ multiplex PCR. The data hold about 220,000 clones, with approximately 81% observed a single time. This clone was seen only a few times. CDR1 and CDR2 from the germline V gene are MDHEN and SYDVKM. V dropped 6 bases and J dropped 4; count of bases not matched to a gene: 9. CDR3 length equals 16 residues. V gene TRBV28 combines with J gene TRBJ2-3; 11 nucleotides match TRBD2. The sequence derives from a man aged 25-45 years with active or convalescent COVID-19. The sequenced sample consisted of peripheral blood. The CDR3 sequence is CASREPIAGGADTQYF. In DNA form, the CDR3 reads TGTGCCAGCAGAGAGCCAATAGCGGGAGGGGCAGATACGCAGTATTTT. The whole variable domain, remainder taken from reference TRBV28 and TRBJ2-3, is DVKVTQSSRYLVKRTGEKVFLECVQDMDHENMFWYRQDPGLGLRLIYFSYDVKMKEKGDIPEGYSVSREKKERFSLILESASTNQTSMYLCASREPIAGGADTQYFGPGTRLTVL.